This record covers a single T cell receptor (beta chain). This clonotype was observed a few times. Its recognized antigen is unknown. No base qualities exist here, and no much larger clone lies one base off it. These data originate in a study of T cells in Graves' hyperthyroidism and ophthalmopathy (dated by TCRdb to about 2019). At the level of the whole study: Peripheral blood was sampled at the time of initial diagnosis, prior to any treatment. To identify distinguishing TCR V-J signatures, a discovery cohort of around 98 patients was used, comprising 43 with Graves' ophthalmopathy and around 57 with stable Graves' hyperthyroidism. Prospective prediction of ophthalmopathy was tested in an independent validation cohort of 18 hyperthyroidism patients and some 17 patients who later progressed to ophthalmopathy. The 95 to 100 discovery patients were divided at random into training and test sets in a 7:3 ratio. In six Graves' hyperthyroidism patients, the study also compared T-cell repertoires from thyroid tissue with T-cell repertoires from blood. After blood sampling, hyperthyroidism patients were treated with methimazole at a starting dose of 30 mg daily, and ophthalmopathy patients were treated with high-dose intravenous methylprednisolone. According to the paper, TCR Vbeta CDR3 sequencing was carried out on some 140 peripheral blood samples, which came from approximately 43 ophthalmopathy, approximately 78 hyperthyroidism and about 17 progressor patients. Study-wide conclusions, independent of this receptor: Most expanded thyroid clonotypes (frequency above 0.001) were also detected in blood, suggesting blood repertoires may reflect thyroid immune responses. In cross-validation, a model built on a 13 V-J signature told ophthalmopathy apart from stable hyperthyroidism with approximately 90% sensitivity and approximately 84% specificity, and in testing the same model reached 80%/75%. In validation, progression to ophthalmopathy was predicted by the model with roughly 71% sensitivity and roughly 76% specificity, a median of around 6.5 months before onset. No statistical method was used to set the sample size in advance, and investigators knew the group allocation.

The TCR beta CDR3 regions were amplified from RNA transcripts. For the first round of RT-PCR on the TCR CDR3, the HTBI primer set was used together with the Qiagen OneStep RT-PCR kit. Libraries were constructed in a second round of multiplex PCR, after which size selection and purification were performed. Paired-end sequencing of the libraries was performed with 100 bp reads on an Illumina HiSeq2000. The authors' pipeline ran thus. SOAPnuke was used to process the raw data, removing reads that contained adapters or uncalled bases, had a mean Phred below 15, or lacked an exact match to the constant primer or identifier. High-quality paired reads were merged with COPE v1.2.5, and unique nucleotide sequences were defined as clonotypes. Clonotypes were aligned to IMGT TRBV, TRBD and TRBJ reference segments using MiTCR v1.1. Analysis was restricted to V-J combinations with a frequency above 0.0001, which covered 99.2% of repertoires. The TCS score was defined as F50 (clonal expansion) divided by E x V (chaos), with BLOSUM62-based TCRdist calculated between CDR3 peptides within each V-J. Welch's t-statistics and random forest reduced fewer than 600 V-J features to 13, which were used in a naive Bayes classifier (R e1071). TCRdb trimmed the raw reads at Q25, called clones with MiXCR and kept productive beta chains. Every distinct CDR3 protein forms one entry, paired with its most common genes and DNA. The V and J calls here are based on TCRdb, not the publication. In this sample the table shows about 740,000 distinct CDR3 sequences, approximately 14% of which occur a single time. The ten largest account for roughly a tenth of the sample.

Graves' hyperthyroidism was defined as stable when no progression to ophthalmopathy occurred over 18 months of follow-up. Hyperthyroidism patients were newly diagnosed, with disease duration under 2 months, and aged 18 to 65 years. Exclusion was applied to patients with uncontrolled infections, other autoimmune diseases, pregnancy or lactation. Clinical symptoms, serum thyroxine and TRAb, thyroid ultrasound, and orbital computed tomography formed the basis for the diagnoses. PBMCs were separated from roughly 10 ml of fresh peripheral blood using Ficoll-Paque density gradient centrifugation. Trizol reagent was used to extract total RNA, and RNA quality was then checked on an Agilent 2100 Bioanalyzer. CDR1 is given as GTSNPN and CDR2 as SVGIG, both from the germline V gene (reference sequence). Trimming costs V 2 bases and J 0 bases, and their ends lie 14 bases apart. The CDR3 has 16 amino acids, counting the end cysteine and phenylalanine. The entry retains the CDR3 DNA only, 48 bases that are in frame from base 1.

The sequencing sample was made of blood. The sequence derives from a woman in her late teens or twenties with Graves' hyperthyroidism. Recombination joined TRBV30 with TRBJ2-1; the D gene remains uncertain. CDR3 loop: CAWSPVSFRSYNEQFF. The nucleotide sequence is TGTGCCTGGAGTCCCGTTAGTTTTCGCTCCTACAATGAGCAGTTCTTC. This CDR3, with the reference TRBV30 and TRBJ2-1 proteins standing in past its ends, gives the full variable domain SQTIHQWPATLVQPVGSPLSLECTVEGTSNPNLYWYRQAAGRGLQLLFYSVGIGQISSEVPQNLSASRPQDRQFILSSKKLLLSDSGFYLCAWSPVSFRSYNEQFFGPGTRLTVL.